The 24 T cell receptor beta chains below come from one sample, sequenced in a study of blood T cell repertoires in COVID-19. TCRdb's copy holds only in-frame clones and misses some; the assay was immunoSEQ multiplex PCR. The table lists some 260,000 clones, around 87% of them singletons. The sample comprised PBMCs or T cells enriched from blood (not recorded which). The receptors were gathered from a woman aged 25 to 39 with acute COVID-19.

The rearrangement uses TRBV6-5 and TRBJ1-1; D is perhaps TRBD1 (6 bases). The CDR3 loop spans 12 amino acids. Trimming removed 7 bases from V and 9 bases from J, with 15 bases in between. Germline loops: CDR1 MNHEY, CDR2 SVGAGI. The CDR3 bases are TGTGCCAGCACCCCTCCAGGGGCTCAAGCTTTCTTT. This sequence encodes CASTPPGAQAFF.

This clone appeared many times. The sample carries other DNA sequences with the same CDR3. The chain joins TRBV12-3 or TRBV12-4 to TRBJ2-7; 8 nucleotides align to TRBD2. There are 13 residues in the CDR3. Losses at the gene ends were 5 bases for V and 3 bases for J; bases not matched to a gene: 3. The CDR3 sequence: CASSITSGYEQYF. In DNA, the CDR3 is TGTGCCAGCAGTATTACTAGCGGCTACGAGCAGTACTTC.

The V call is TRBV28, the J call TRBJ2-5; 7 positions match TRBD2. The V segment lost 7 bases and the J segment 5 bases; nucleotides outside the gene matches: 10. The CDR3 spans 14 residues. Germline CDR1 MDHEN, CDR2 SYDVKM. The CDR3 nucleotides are TGTGCCAGCACACCCGGGGGGAAGGAGGAGACCCAGTACTTC. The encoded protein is CASTPGGKEETQYF.

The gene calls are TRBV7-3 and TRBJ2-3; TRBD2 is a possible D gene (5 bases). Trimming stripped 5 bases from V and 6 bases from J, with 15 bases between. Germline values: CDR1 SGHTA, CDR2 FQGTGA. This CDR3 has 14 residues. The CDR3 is CASSPYGVGDTQYF. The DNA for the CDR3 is TGTGCCAGCAGCCCGTACGGGGTCGGGGATACGCAGTATTTT.

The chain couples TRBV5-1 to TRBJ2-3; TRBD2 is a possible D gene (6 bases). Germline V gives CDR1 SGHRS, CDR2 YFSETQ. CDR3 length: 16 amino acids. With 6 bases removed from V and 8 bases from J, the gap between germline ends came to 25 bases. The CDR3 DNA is TGCGCCAGCACCCCCAATGGCGGGACCCTTCTTGGTACGCAGTATTTT. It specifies CASTPNGGTLLGTQYF. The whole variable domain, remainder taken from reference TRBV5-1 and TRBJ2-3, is KAGVTQTPRYLIKTRGQQVTLSCSPISGHRSVSWYQQTPGQGLQFLFEYFSETQRNKGNFPGRFSGRQFSNSRSEMNVSTLELGDSALYLCASTPNGGTLLGTQYFGPGTRLTVL.

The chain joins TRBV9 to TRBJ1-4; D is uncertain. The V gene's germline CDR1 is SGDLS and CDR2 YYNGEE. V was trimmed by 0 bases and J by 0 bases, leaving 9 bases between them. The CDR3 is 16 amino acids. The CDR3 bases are TGTGCCAGCAGCGTAGGGAGTCTAGCAACTAATGAAAAACTGTTTTTT. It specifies CASSVGSLATNEKLFF.

CDR3 sequence (DNA): TGTGCCAGCAGCGTTGGAATAAGCGCCACCGGGGAGCTGTTTTTT. It encodes CASSVGISATGELFF. The chain recombines TRBV9 with TRBJ2-2; D is ambiguous. The CDR3 has 15 amino acids. V was trimmed by 2 bases and J by 4 bases, leaving 12 bases between them. CDR1 is SGDLS, CDR2 YYNGEE, per germline.

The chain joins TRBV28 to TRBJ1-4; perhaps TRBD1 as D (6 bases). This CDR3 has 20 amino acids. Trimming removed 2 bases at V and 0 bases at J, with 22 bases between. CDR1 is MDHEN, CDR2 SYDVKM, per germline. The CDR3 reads CASSLVQGAANKATNEKLFF. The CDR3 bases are TGTGCCAGCAGTTTAGTACAGGGTGCGGCCAACAAGGCAACTAATGAAAAACTGTTTTTT.

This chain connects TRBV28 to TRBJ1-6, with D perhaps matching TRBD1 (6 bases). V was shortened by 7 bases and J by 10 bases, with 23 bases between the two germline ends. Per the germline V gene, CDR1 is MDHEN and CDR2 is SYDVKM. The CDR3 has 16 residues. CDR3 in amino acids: CASTPSQGQGGSPLHF. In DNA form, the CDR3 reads TGTGCCAGCACCCCTTCCCAGGGGCAGGGAGGGTCACCCCTCCACTTT.

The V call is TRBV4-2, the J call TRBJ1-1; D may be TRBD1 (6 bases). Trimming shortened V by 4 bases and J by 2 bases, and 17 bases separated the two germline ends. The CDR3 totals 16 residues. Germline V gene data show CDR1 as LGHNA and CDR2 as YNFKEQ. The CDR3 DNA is TGTGCCAGCAGCCGCGGTCGAGACAGGCTTAACACTGAAGCTTTCTTT. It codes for CASSRGRDRLNTEAFF.

CDR3 sequence reads: CASSPTQDREIGNTIYF. The CDR3 DNA is TGTGCCAGCAGCCCTACCCAGGACAGGGAAATTGGAAACACCATATATTTT. The chain employs TRBV5-6 and TRBJ1-3, with 8 bases lining up with TRBD1. J lost 3 bases, V lost 4 bases, and 12 bases had no gene match. This CDR3 region has 17 residues. Germline CDR1 reads SGHDT; CDR2 reads YYEEEE.

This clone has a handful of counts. In DNA form, the CDR3 reads TGTGCCAGTAGTCAGCAGCTAGGTGAAGCTTTCTTT. Protein product: CASSQQLGEAFF. The chain employs TRBV19 and TRBJ1-1; D is uncertain. Per germline, CDR1 LNHDA and CDR2 SQIVND (reference sequence). V was shortened by 5 bases and J by 7 bases, with 11 bases between the two germline ends. The CDR3 covers 12 residues.

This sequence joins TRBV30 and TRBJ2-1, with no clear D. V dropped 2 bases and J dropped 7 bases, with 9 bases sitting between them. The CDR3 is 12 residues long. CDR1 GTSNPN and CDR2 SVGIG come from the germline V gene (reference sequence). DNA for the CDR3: TGTGCCTGGAGTCTGGTGAGGAATGAGCAGTTCTTC. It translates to CAWSLVRNEQFF.

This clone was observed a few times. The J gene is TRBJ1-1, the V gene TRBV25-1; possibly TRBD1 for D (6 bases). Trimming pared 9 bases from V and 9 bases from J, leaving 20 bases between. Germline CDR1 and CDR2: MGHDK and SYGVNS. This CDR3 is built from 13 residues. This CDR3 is CASQLTGWGQAFF. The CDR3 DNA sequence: TGTGCCAGTCAACTCACCGGGTGGGGGCAAGCTTTCTTT.

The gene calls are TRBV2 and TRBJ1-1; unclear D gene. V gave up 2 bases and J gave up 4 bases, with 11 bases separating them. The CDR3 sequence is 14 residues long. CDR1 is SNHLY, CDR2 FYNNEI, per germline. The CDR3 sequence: CASSESGRATEAFF. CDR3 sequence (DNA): TGTGCCAGCAGTGAATCGGGAAGGGCCACTGAAGCTTTCTTT.

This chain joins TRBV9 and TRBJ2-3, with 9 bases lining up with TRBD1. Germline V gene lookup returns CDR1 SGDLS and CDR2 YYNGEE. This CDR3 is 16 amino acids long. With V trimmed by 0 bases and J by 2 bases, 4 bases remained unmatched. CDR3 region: CASSVVRTGATDTQYF. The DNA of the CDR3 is TGTGCCAGCAGCGTAGTTAGGACAGGGGCCACAGATACGCAGTATTTT.

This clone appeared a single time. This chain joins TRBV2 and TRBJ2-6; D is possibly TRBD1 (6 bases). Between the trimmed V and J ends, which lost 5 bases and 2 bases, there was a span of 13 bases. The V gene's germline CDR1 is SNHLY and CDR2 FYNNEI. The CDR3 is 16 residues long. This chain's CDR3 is CASSREGGPGANVLTF. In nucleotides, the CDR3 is TGTGCCAGCAGTCGAGAAGGGGGTCCTGGGGCCAACGTCCTGACTTTC.

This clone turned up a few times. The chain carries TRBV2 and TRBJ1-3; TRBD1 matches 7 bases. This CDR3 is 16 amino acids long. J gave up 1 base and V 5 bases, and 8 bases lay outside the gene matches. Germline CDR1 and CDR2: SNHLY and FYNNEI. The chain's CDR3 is CASSSGTASSGNTIYF. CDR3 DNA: TGTGCCAGCAGTTCCGGGACAGCAAGTTCTGGAAACACCATATATTTT.

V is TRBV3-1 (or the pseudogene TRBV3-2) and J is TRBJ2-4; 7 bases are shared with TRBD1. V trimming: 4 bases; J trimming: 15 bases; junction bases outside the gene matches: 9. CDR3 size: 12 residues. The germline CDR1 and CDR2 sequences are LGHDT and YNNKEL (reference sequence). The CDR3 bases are TGTGCCAGCAGCCTAGGGGGCGCGGGTTTGTACTTC. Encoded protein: CASSLGGAGLYF.

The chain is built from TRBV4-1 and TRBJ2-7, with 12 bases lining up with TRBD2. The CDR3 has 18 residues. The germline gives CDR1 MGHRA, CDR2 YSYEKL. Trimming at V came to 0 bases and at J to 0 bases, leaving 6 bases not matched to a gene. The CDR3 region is CASSQELAGGPSSYEQYF. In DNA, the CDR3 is TGCGCCAGCAGCCAAGAACTAGCGGGGGGACCGAGCTCCTACGAGCAGTACTTC.

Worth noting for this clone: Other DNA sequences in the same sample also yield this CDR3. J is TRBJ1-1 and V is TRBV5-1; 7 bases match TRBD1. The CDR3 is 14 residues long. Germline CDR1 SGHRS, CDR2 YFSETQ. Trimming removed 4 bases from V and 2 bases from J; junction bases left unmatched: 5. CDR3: CASSRGQSNTEAFF. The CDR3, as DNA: TGCGCCAGCAGCAGGGGACAGAGCAACACTGAAGCTTTCTTT.

In nucleotides, the CDR3 is TGTGCCAGCATAGACTCGTTTAGCAATCAGCCCCAGCATTTT. The encoded protein is CASIDSFSNQPQHF. This chain connects TRBV6-5 to TRBJ1-5, with D unresolved. The CDR3 sequence is 14 residues long. Germline CDR1 reads MNHEY; CDR2 reads SVGAGI. The V end lost 7 bases, the J end lost 0 bases, and 10 bases lay between the germline ends.

CDR3 nucleotides: TGCAGCGTTGAAGATGTGGGGGGGGTAAAAGCTTTCTTT. Amino acids: CSVEDVGGVKAFF. V usage is TRBV29-1 and J usage is TRBJ1-1; TRBD1 might be the D (5 bases). From germline, CDR1 is SQVTM and CDR2 ANQGSEA. Trimming left V 0 bases short and J 9 bases short, with 14 bases between. The CDR3 is 13 amino acids.

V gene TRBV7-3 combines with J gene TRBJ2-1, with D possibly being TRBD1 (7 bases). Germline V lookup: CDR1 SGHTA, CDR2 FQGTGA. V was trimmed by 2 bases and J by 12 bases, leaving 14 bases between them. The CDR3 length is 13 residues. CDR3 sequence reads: CASSLLGQGGQFF. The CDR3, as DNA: TGTGCCAGCAGCTTATTAGGCCAGGGGGGGCAGTTCTTC.